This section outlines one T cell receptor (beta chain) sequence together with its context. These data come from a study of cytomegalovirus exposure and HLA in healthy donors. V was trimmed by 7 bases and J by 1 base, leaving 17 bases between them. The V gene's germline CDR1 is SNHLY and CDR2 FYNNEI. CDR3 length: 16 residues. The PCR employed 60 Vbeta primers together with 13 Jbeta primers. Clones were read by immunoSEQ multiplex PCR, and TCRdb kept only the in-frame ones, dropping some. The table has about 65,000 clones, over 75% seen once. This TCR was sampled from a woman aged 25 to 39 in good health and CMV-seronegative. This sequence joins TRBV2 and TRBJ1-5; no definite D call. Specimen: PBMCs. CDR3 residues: CASNPDSAGSNQPQHF. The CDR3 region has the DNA TGTGCCAGCAACCCGGACTCGGCGGGGAGCAATCAGCCCCAGCATTTT. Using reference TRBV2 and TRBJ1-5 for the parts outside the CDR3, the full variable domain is EPEVTQTPSHQVTQMGQEVILRCVPISNHLYFYWYRQILGQKVEFLVSFYNNEISEKSEIFDDQFSVERPDGSNFTLKIRSTKLEDSAMYFCASNPDSAGSNQPQHFGDGTRLSIL.